The 14 T cell receptor beta chains below come from one sample, sequenced in a study of T-cell reconstitution after alpha-beta-depleted transplantation in children (dated by TCRdb to about 2016). The protocol used for the library was PCR. The listed sequencing device is Illumina HiSeq 2500. TCR libraries were prepared with molecular barcoding, using unique molecular identifiers to normalize TCRbeta repertoire quantification. Clones were called with MiXCR by TCRdb after fastp trimmed the public reads at Q25, and only in-frame beta chains were retained. Every distinct CDR3 protein forms one entry, paired with its most common genes and DNA. Present in this sample are 600,000 or so distinct CDR3 sequences, around 23% of which were seen just once. The top ten clones comprise over 12% of the sample. This sample's treatment or condition label indicates: allogeneic hematopoietic cell transplantation with graft depleted of TCRalphabeta T cells and CD19 B cells.

The specimen was PBMCs, mostly from graft donor cells, collected 360 days after TCRalphabeta/CD19-depleted stem cell transplant. The receptors stem from a boy less than two years old who had a stem cell transplant for acute myeloid leukemia, so the T cells may come from the graft donor.

This chain connects TRBV28 to TRBJ2-4, with 12 bases aligning to TRBD1. The CDR3 runs 23 residues. V shed 4 bases and J 2 bases; nucleotides not matched to a gene: 24. The V gene's germline CDR1 is MDHEN and CDR2 SYDVKM. This CDR3 reads CASSSAGFKPGQGAIGTKNIQYF. In DNA, the CDR3 is TGTGCCAGCAGTTCCGCCGGATTCAAACCGGGACAGGGGGCTATTGGGACCAAAAACATTCAGTACTTC. Full variable domain (outside the CDR3, taken from reference TRBV28 and TRBJ2-4): DVKVTQSSRYLVKRTGEKVFLECVQDMDHENMFWYRQDPGLGLRLIYFSYDVKMKEKGDIPEGYSVSREKKERFSLILESASTNQTSMYLCASSSAGFKPGQGAIGTKNIQYFGAGTRLSVL.

For this clonotype: A much more abundant neighbour one base away suggests this may be a read error. The genes are TRBV20-1 and TRBJ2-7, with D possibly TRBD1 on 6 matching bases. CDR1 DFQATT and CDR2 SNEGSKA come from the germline V gene (reference sequence). The CDR3 is 14 residues long. V lost 3 bases to trimming and J lost 2 bases, with 14 bases between them. The chain's CDR3 is CSASRVGGPYEQYF. The CDR3 nucleotides are TGCAGTGCTAGTAGGGTAGGGGGACCCTACGAGCAGTACTTC.

This clonotype was observed a handful of times. The V gene is TRBV29-1, the J gene TRBJ2-3, with D possibly being TRBD2 (6 bases). Germline V lookup: CDR1 SQVTM, CDR2 ANQGSEA. With 0 bases removed from V and 4 bases from J, the gap between germline ends came to 14 bases. The CDR3 runs 15 residues. The CDR3 reads CSVEDPGVGADTQYF. The CDR3 bases are TGCAGCGTTGAAGATCCGGGGGTGGGGGCAGATACGCAGTATTTT.

J is TRBJ2-7 and V is TRBV30, with D perhaps TRBD2 (7 bases). V lost 2 bases to trimming and J lost 4 bases, with 15 bases between them. The CDR3 length is 14 residues. Germline V gene sequence: CDR1 GTSNPN, CDR2 SVGIG (reference sequence). CDR3 residues: CAWSQGGAGYEQYF. CDR3 DNA sequence: TGTGCCTGGAGTCAAGGGGGGGCAGGATACGAGCAGTACTTC.

The chain couples TRBV6-4 to TRBJ1-5; D may be TRBD1 (5 bases). Germline assignment: CDR1 MRHNA and CDR2 SNTAGT. Trimming took off 1 base at V and 2 bases at J, with 12 bases between the two ends. The CDR3 is 16 amino acids. This chain's CDR3 is CASSDYAGRGNQPQHF. The CDR3 region has the DNA TGTGCCAGCAGTGACTACGCTGGCAGGGGCAATCAGCCCCAGCATTTT.

A few counts support this clonotype. The CDR3 protein is CSARTGGVNTGELFF. The CDR3 nucleotides read TGCAGTGCCCGGACCGGGGGGGTGAACACCGGGGAGCTGTTTTTT. The V gene is TRBV20-1, the J gene TRBJ2-2; 8 nucleotides line up with TRBD2. Losses at the gene ends were 6 bases for V and 1 base for J; bases not matched to a gene: 7. The CDR3 consists of 15 residues. Germline V lookup: CDR1 DFQATT, CDR2 SNEGSKA (reference sequence).

This clonotype was counted at least ten times. The chain couples TRBV6-5 to TRBJ1-3, with D perhaps matching TRBD1 (6 bases). Germline CDR1 and CDR2: MNHEY and SVGAGI. V gave up 6 bases and J gave up 0 bases, with 9 bases separating them. The CDR3 has 14 amino acids. The CDR3: CASRGGNSGNTIYF. For the CDR3, the DNA is TGTGCCAGCAGAGGGGGAAACTCTGGAAACACCATATATTTT.

This clonotype was detected ten times or more. The junction and the germline gene differ at one end; a read error may be behind it. The chain is built from TRBV4-1 and TRBJ2-1; 9 nucleotides agree with TRBD2. The CDR3 loop spans 15 amino acids. Germline V gives CDR1 MGHRA, CDR2 YSYEKL. The CDR3 DNA reads TGCGCCAGCAGACAAGCGGGGGGTGGGCACAATGAGCAGTTCTTC. Translation gives CASRQAGGGHNEQFF.

The chain carries TRBV27 and TRBJ2-5, with TRBD2 matching over 10 bases. The CDR3 runs to 15 residues. In germline, CDR1 is MNHEY, CDR2 SMNVEV (reference sequence). After removal of 0 bases from V and 4 bases from J, the junction contained 2 bases not matched to a gene. Here the CDR3 reads CASSLSASGGETQYF. In nucleotides, the CDR3 is TGTGCCAGCAGTTTATCGGCTAGCGGGGGAGAGACCCAGTACTTC.

The chain uses TRBV20-1 and TRBJ1-2; D is undetermined. CDR3 length equals 11 residues. Germline CDR1 reads DFQATT; CDR2 reads SNEGSKA (reference sequence). Trimming stripped 5 bases from V and 3 bases from J, with 7 bases between. The CDR3: CSAPRDYGYTF. The CDR3 DNA sequence: TGCAGTGCTCCCCGAGACTATGGCTACACCTTC.

This clonotype turned up a few times. The chain carries TRBV20-1 and TRBJ2-3; 9 positions agree with TRBD1. The germline gives CDR1 DFQATT, CDR2 SNEGSKA (reference sequence). The CDR3 is 14 residues long. With V trimmed by 6 bases and J by 4 bases, 8 bases remained unmatched. The CDR3, as DNA: TGCAGTGCATTCCCCGGGACAGGGCCAGATACGCAGTATTTT. Encoded protein: CSAFPGTGPDTQYF.

This clonotype was recorded a few times. The chain joins TRBV3-1 to TRBJ2-5; D ambiguous. CDR3 length: 14 amino acids. Germline CDR1 and CDR2: LGHDT and YNNKEL (reference sequence). V lost 1 base and J 2 bases, leaving 8 bases between the germline ends. Written as DNA, the CDR3 is TGTGCCAGCAGCCAAGCTGCCGTACAAGAGACCCAGTACTTC. Its protein product is CASSQAAVQETQYF.

The CDR3: CASGSIGTSGEETQYF. As DNA, the CDR3 is TGCGCCAGCGGATCCATAGGGACTAGCGGTGAAGAGACCCAGTACTTC. The genes are TRBV5-1 and TRBJ2-5, with 11 bases that match TRBD2. V gave up 7 bases and J gave up 3 bases; unmatched junction bases: 11. This CDR3 is 16 amino acids long. CDR1 and CDR2 (germline): SGHRS, YFSETQ. Based on the CDR3 plus reference TRBV5-1 and TRBJ2-5, the full variable domain is KAGVTQTPRYLIKTRGQQVTLSCSPISGHRSVSWYQQTPGQGLQFLFEYFSETQRNKGNFPGRFSGRQFSNSRSEMNVSTLELGDSALYLCASGSIGTSGEETQYFGPGTRLLVL.

This chain joins TRBV3-1 and TRBJ2-3, with 7 bases lining up with TRBD1. CDR1 and CDR2 from the germline V gene are LGHDT and YNNKEL (reference sequence). The V and J ends lost 11 bases and 6 bases, in that order; junction bases with no gene match: 17. The CDR3 contains 15 residues. The CDR3 region has the DNA TGTGCCTCCTGCCAAGACCAGGGGACAGCTGATACGCAGTATTTT. Protein: CASCQDQGTADTQYF.